Below are 2 T cell receptor beta chains sequenced from a single sample in a study of blood T cell repertoires in COVID-19. Some clones are missing from TCRdb's copy, which holds only in-frame ones; the method was immunoSEQ multiplex PCR. Of about 130,000 clones in the sample, 86% were seen once. Sequenced sample: PBMCs or T cells enriched from blood (not recorded which). These receptors all come from a man in his fifties who had recovered from COVID-19.

The rearrangement uses TRBV7-9 and TRBJ2-2; D possibly corresponds to TRBD2 (6 bases). This CDR3 is 15 amino acids long. CDR1 is SEHNR and CDR2 is FQNEAQ in the germline V gene (reference sequence). V was shortened by 5 bases and J by 2 bases, with 12 bases between the two germline ends. This chain's CDR3 is CASSLYSGNTGELFF. CDR3 coding DNA: TGTGCCAGCAGCCTGTATAGCGGAAACACCGGGGAGCTGTTTTTT.

The CDR3 reads CASSFDSPRNGYTF. As DNA, the CDR3 is TGTGCCAGCAGTTTCGACTCCCCCCGAAATGGCTACACCTTC. J is TRBJ1-2 and V is TRBV28; D not resolved. Trimming removed 3 bases from V and 6 bases from J, with 14 bases in between. Germline V lookup: CDR1 MDHEN, CDR2 SYDVKM. CDR3 length: 14 residues.